This entry features one T cell receptor (beta chain) sequence. Antigen unknown. This sample was included in a study of blood T cells in healthy people across ages. Study-level points and caveats: Naive CD4+ cell counts and diversity both ran higher in long-lived than in aged donors.

A J-beta primer mix and a sample-barcoded 5' primer were used in a second PCR of roughly 7 to 12 cycles. Every sample gave at least 3 million paired-end reads containing CDR3. TCRdb itself ran the 5' RACE reads through MiXCR, one entry per CDR3 protein. The sample shows roughly 2 million distinct CDR3 sequences, around 48% of them seen only once. Sequencing was done on a sample of blood. The source of this sequence is a woman aged 40 to 49 in good health.

The CDR3 region is CSARLVAKNIQYF. The CDR3 DNA is TGCAGTGCTAGGCTGGTAGCCAAAAACATTCAGTACTTC. The chain carries TRBV20-1 and TRBJ2-4; D gene unclear. The CDR3 loop spans 13 amino acids. Trimming took off 3 bases at V and 0 bases at J, with 6 bases between the two ends. CDR1 DFQATT and CDR2 SNEGSKA come from the germline V gene (reference sequence).